Given below is one T cell receptor beta chain in context. Authors' analysis steps: Reference gene primer amplification yielded estimated nucleated cell counts. Here immunoSEQ multiplex PCR was the method, and the copy in TCRdb shows in-frame clones only, minus some. V and J calls and clone size are as listed in that table; D and trimming were resolved from the DNA. The profile covers about 200,000 clones, with about 83% appearing a single time and approximately 5.1% taken by the ten largest. The CDR3 sequence is 18 residues long. V lost 2 bases to trimming and J lost 9 bases; unmatched junction nucleotides: 19. Germline V gene sequence: CDR1 SEHNR, CDR2 FQNEAQ (reference sequence). The sample comes from a study of blood T cell repertoires in COVID-19. In the study overall: Acute and convalescent COVID-19 specimens originated in the United States, Italy and Spain. Nucleic acid was either cDNA or gDNA, and it came from T cells, B-cell-depleted T cells, or PBMCs.

The gene calls are TRBV7-9 and TRBJ2-1, with 7 bases identical to TRBD2. What was sequenced was peripheral blood. The sequence was obtained from a woman in her 70s with active or convalescent COVID-19. CDR3 in amino acids: CASSLIVVLASSWGEQFF. CDR3 bases: TGTGCCAGCAGCTTAATTGTAGTACTAGCGTCGAGTTGGGGTGAGCAGTTCTTC.